This T cell receptor beta chain came from a study of pediatric ulcerative colitis. Findings of the study overall: Rectal repertoires separated controls, mild-moderate and acute severe colitis.

During colonoscopy, one to two rectal pinch biopsies were collected. Before the diagnostic colonoscopy, ulcerative colitis patients were free of immunosuppressive medication. The CDR3 extends over 18 amino acids. The ends lost 4 bases at V and 2 bases at J; junction bases unmatched: 5. From germline, CDR1 is SGDLS and CDR2 YYNGEE. Notes on this clone: Its target is not known.

Sequencing depth was up to 500,000 reads per sample. The data were produced by immunoSEQ multiplex PCR, yet TCRdb's version contains in-frame clones alone and is incomplete. The sample lists tens of thousands of clones; roughly four fifths were seen once. The TCR originated in a boy between 5 and 17 years old with severe ulcerative colitis. Sequencing input: gut tissue. V usage is TRBV9 and J usage is TRBJ2-6; 14 bases are shared with TRBD2. CDR3 DNA: TGTGCCAGCAGCTCCGGGACTAGCGGGGGACCTGGGGCCAACGTCCTGACTTTC. Encoded protein: CASSSGTSGGPGANVLTF. Together with reference TRBV9 and TRBJ2-6, the CDR3 gives the full variable domain: DSGVTQTPKHLITATGQRVTLRCSPRSGDLSVYWYQQSLDQGLQFLIQYYNGEERAKGNILERFSAQQFPDLHSELNLSSLELGDSALYFCASSSGTSGGPGANVLTFGAGSRLTVL.